This TCR beta chain emerged from a study of shared clonotypes between healthy human individuals. Method: immunoSEQ multiplex PCR; TCRdb's copy keeps in-frame clones and lacks some. Here the sample spans around 1.9 million clones, 90% to 95% being singletons. Germline CDR1 reads SQVTM; CDR2 reads ANQGSEA. The length of the CDR3 is 12 residues. The V and J ends lost 6 bases and 10 bases, in that order; junction bases with no gene match: 6. CD8 cells classed as naive were CD45RO-negative and positively selected for CCR7, excluding terminally differentiated effector memory CD45RA+ cells. The sequence was obtained from a man in his late teens or twenties in good health. Some clones in this sample may be carry-over from other donors' samples. The chain links TRBV29-1 to TRBJ1-2; TRBD1 aligns across 12 bases. Material: naive CD8+ T cells from PBMCs. CDR3 region: CSVRGQGANYTF. In nucleotides, the CDR3 is TGCAGCGTGAGGGGACAGGGGGCGAACTACACCTTC.